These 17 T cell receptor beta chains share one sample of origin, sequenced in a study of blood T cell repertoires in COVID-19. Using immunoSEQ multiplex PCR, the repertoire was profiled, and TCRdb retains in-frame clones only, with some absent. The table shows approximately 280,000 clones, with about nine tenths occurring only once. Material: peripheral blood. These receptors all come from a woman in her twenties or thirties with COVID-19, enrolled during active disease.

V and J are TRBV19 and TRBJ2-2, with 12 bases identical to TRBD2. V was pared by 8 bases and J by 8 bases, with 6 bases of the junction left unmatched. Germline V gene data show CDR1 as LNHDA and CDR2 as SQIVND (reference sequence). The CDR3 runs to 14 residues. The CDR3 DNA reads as TGTGCCAGTGGAGGACTAGCGGGACGTGGGGAGCTGTTTTTT. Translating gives CASGGLAGRGELFF. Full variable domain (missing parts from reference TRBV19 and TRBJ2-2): DGGITQSPKYLFRKEGQNVTLSCEQNLNHDAMYWYRQDPGQGLRLIYYSQIVNDFQKGDIAEGYSVSREKKESFPLTVTSAQKNPTAFYLCASGGLAGRGELFFGEGSRLTVL.

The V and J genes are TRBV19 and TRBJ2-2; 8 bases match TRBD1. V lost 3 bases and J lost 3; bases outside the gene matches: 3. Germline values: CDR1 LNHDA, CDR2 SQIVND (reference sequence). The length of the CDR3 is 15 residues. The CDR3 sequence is CASSMTGAHTGELFF. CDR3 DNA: TGTGCCAGTAGTATGACAGGGGCGCACACCGGGGAGCTGTTTTTT.

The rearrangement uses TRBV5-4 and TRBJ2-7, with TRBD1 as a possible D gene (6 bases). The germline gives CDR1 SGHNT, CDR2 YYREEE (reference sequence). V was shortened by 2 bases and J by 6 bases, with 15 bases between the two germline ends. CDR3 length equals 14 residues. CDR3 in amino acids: CASSFPKQGSEQYF. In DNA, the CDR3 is TGTGCCAGCAGCTTTCCCAAACAGGGATCCGAGCAGTACTTC.

CDR3 region: CASSIDPDRNTEAFF. The DNA of the CDR3 is TGTGCCAGTAGTATAGACCCTGACAGGAACACTGAAGCTTTCTTT. This chain joins TRBV19 and TRBJ1-1; D is perhaps TRBD1 (5 bases). The CDR3 length is 15 residues. Deletions cut 0 bases from V and 1 base from J, with 9 bases between. Germline CDR1 and CDR2: LNHDA and SQIVND (reference sequence).

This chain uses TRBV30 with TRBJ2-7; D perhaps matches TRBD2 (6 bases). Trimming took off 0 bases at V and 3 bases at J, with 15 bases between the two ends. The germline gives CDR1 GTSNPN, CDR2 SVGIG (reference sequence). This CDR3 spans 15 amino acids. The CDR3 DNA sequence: TGTGCCTGGAGTGTCGGGCGGGGCGCAGGCTACGAGCAGTACTTC. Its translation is CAWSVGRGAGYEQYF.

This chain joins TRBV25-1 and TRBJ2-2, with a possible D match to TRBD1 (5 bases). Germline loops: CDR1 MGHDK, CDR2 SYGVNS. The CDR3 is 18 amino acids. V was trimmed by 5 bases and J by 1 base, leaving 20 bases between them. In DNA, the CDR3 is TGTGCCAGCAGTTACCCAAGAGACAGCGAAATGAACACCGGGGAGCTGTTTTTT. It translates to CASSYPRDSEMNTGELFF.

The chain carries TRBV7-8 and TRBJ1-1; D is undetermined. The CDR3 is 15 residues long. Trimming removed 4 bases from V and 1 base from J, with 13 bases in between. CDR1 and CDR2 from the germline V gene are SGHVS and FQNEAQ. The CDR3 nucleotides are TGTGCCAGCAGCTATAGAGAGGGAACGAACACTGAAGCTTTCTTT. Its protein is CASSYREGTNTEAFF.

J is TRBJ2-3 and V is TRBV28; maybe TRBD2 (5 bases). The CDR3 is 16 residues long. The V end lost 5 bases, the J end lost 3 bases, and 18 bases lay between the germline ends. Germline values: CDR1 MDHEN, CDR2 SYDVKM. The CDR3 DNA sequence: TGTGCCAGCAGTGCAACAGTCACCGGCGGGACAGATACGCAGTATTTT. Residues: CASSATVTGGTDTQYF.

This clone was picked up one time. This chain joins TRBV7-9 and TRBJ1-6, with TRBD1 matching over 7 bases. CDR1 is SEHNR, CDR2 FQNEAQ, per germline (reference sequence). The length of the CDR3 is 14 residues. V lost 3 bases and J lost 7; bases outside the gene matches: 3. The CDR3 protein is CASSFTGENSPLHF. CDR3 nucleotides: TGTGCCAGCAGCTTTACAGGGGAGAATTCACCCCTCCACTTT.

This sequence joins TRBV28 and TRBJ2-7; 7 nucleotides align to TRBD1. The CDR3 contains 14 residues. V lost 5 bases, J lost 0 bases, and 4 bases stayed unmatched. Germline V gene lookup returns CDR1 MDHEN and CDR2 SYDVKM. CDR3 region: CASSSRDSSYEQYF. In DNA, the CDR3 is TGTGCCAGCAGTAGCCGGGACAGCTCCTACGAGCAGTACTTC.

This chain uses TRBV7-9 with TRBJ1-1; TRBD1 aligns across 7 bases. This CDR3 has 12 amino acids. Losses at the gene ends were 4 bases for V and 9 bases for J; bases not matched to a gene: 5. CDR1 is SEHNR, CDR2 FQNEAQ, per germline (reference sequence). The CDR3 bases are TGTGCCAGCAGCTCTAGGGACAGAAAAGCTTTCTTT. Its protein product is CASSSRDRKAFF.

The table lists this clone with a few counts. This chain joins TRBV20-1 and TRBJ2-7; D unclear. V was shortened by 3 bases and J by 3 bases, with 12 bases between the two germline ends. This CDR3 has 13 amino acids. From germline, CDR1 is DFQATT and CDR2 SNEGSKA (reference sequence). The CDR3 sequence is CSASRRLDYEQYF. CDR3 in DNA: TGCAGTGCTAGTCGCAGGTTGGACTACGAGCAGTACTTC.

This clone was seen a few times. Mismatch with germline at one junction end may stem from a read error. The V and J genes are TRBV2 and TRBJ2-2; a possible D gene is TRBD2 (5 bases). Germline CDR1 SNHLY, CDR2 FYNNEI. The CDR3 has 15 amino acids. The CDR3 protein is CASSQASVNTGEQFF. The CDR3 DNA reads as TGTGCCAGCAGTCAAGCGTCGGTTAACACCGGGGAGCAGTTTTTT.

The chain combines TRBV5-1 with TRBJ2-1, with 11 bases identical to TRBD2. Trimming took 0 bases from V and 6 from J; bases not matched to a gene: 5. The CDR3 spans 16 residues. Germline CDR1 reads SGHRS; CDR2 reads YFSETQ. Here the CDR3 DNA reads TGCGCCAGCAGCTTGGAAATTAGCGGGAGGGGCAATGAGCAGTTCTTC. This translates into CASSLEISGRGNEQFF.

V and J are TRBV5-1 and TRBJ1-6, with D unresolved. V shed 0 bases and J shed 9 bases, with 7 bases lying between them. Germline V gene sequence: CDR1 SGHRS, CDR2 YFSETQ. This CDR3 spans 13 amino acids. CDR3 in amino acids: CASSLAEGSPLHF. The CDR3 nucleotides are TGCGCCAGCAGCTTGGCTGAGGGTTCACCCCTCCACTTT.

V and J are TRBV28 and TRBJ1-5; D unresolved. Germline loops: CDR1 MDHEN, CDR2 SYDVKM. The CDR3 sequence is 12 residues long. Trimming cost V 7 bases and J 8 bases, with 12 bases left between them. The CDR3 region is CASTPLREPQHF. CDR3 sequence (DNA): TGTGCCAGCACCCCACTGCGGGAGCCCCAGCATTTT.

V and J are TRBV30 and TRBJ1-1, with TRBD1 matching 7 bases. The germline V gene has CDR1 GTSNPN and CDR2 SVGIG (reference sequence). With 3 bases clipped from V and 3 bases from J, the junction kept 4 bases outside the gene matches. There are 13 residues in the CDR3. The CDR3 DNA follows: TGTGCCTGGAGACAGGGGTCTTACACTGAAGCTTTCTTT. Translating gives CAWRQGSYTEAFF.